The rows below give T cell receptor beta chains drawn from one sample of a study of T cells in Graves' hyperthyroidism and ophthalmopathy. TCRdb reanalysed the multiplex PCR reads using MiXCR and keeps one entry per CDR3 protein. The sample carries under 450,000 distinct CDR3 sequences, about 15% recorded once. The sample comprised blood. Receptors originate from a woman between 18 and 30 years old with Graves' hyperthyroidism. Both conserved end residues are part of each CDR3. Fields, in order: CDR3 protein, CDR3 DNA, V gene, clone size, J gene, D gene. A D gene is named only where the DNA matches it firmly. Where a row states a size, it is once, few, many or the class of an expanded clone; other rows omit it.

CDR3 protein: CASSPTSFGETQCF; CDR3 DNA: TGTGCCAGCAGCCCCACTAGCTTTGGAGAGACCCAGTGCTTC; V gene: TRBV7-9; clone size: .; J gene: TRBJ2-5; D gene: .
CDR3 protein: CASSLAWQENGYTF; CDR3 DNA: TGTGCCAGCAGCTTAGCCTGGCAGGAAAATGGCTACACCTTC; V gene: TRBV7-3; clone size: .; J gene: TRBJ1-2; D gene: .
CDR3 protein: CATGTYPGHLPVGAYGYTF; CDR3 DNA: TGTGCCACCGGAACCTATCCGGGACACCTCCCAGTGGGGGCTTATGGCTACACCTTC; V gene: TRBV24-1; clone size: few; J gene: TRBJ1-2; D gene: .
CDR3 protein: CASSGGNTEAFF; CDR3 DNA: TGTGCCAGCTCTGGAGGCAACACTGAAGCTTTCTTT; V gene: TRBV18; clone size: many; J gene: TRBJ1-1; D gene: .
CDR3 protein: CSARSQETQYF; CDR3 DNA: TGCAGTGCTAGAAGCCAAGAGACCCAGTACTTC; V gene: TRBV20-1; clone size: many; J gene: TRBJ2-5; D gene: .
CDR3 protein: CASSLVRGGQGRTYEQYF; CDR3 DNA: TGTGCCAGCAGCTTAGTAAGGGGTGGGCAGGGGAGGACCTACGAGCAGTACTTC; V gene: TRBV7-6; clone size: many; J gene: TRBJ2-7; D gene: .
CDR3 protein: CASSTQGGTHNEQFF; CDR3 DNA: TGTGCCAGCAGCACCCAAGGGGGGACCCACAATGAGCAGTTCTTC; V gene: TRBV7-9; clone size: .; J gene: TRBJ2-1; D gene: .
CDR3 protein: CASSLAQLAGGPDNEQFF; CDR3 DNA: TGTGCCAGCAGCTTAGCGCAACTAGCGGGGGGGCCCGACAATGAGCAGTTCTTC; V gene: TRBV7-2; clone size: .; J gene: TRBJ2-1; D gene: TRBD2
CDR3 protein: CATSRDLQSTDWGGYTF; CDR3 DNA: TGTGCCACCAGCAGAGATCTCCAAAGTACGGATTGGGGCGGCTACACCTTC; V gene: TRBV15; clone size: few; J gene: TRBJ1-2; D gene: .
CDR3 protein: CASSLGGKGMNTEAFF; CDR3 DNA: TGTGCCAGCAGCTTGGGGGGGAAGGGGATGAACACTGAAGCTTTCTTT; V gene: TRBV7-9; clone size: .; J gene: TRBJ1-1; D gene: .